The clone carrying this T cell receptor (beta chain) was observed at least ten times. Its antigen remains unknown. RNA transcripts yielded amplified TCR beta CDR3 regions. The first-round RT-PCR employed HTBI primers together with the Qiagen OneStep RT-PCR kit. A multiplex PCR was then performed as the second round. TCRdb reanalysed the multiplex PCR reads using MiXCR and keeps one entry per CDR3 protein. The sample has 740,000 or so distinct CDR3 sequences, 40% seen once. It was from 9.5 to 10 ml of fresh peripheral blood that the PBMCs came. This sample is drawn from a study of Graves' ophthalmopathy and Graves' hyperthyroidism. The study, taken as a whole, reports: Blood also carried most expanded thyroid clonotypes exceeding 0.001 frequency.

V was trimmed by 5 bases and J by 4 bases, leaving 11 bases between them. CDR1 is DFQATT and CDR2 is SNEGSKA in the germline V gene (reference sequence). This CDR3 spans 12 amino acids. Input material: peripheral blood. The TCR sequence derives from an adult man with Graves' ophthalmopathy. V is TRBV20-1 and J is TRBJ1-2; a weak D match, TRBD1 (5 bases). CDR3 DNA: TGCAGTGCTGAGGGGAGAGGCTATGGCTACACCTTC. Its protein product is CSAEGRGYGYTF.